This entry lists 2 T cell receptor beta chains sequenced from one sample in a study of blood T cell repertoires in COVID-19. Sequencing used immunoSEQ multiplex PCR; TCRdb keeps in-frame clones, though not all of them. The sample comprises about 54,000 clones, 80% to 90% of which are singletons, and 3% to 3.5% rests with the top ten. Sequences were obtained from peripheral blood. All receptors derive from a human donor in a cohort sampled during active COVID-19.

V is TRBV2 and J is TRBJ1-5; 8 bases line up with TRBD1. V lost 4 bases, J lost 3 bases, and 5 bases stayed unmatched. Germline V CDR1 and CDR2: SNHLY, FYNNEI. The length of the CDR3 is 15 residues. CDR3 region: CASSGQGTNNQPQHF. CDR3 DNA: TGTGCCAGCAGTGGACAGGGGACTAACAATCAGCCCCAGCATTTT.

V gene TRBV6-5 combines with J gene TRBJ1-2, with 9 bases fitting TRBD1. There are 14 residues in the CDR3. Germline V gives CDR1 MNHEY, CDR2 SVGAGI. After removal of 6 bases from V and 8 bases from J, the junction contained 10 bases not matched to a gene. The CDR3 sequence: CASRPPTGGGGYTF. CDR3 nucleotide sequence: TGTGCCAGCAGGCCTCCTACAGGGGGCGGGGGCTACACCTTC.